This paragraph reports one T cell receptor beta chain. Its cognate antigen is unknown. These data are taken from a study of type 1 regulatory T cells. Study details: T-allo10 is an in vitro-generated, Tr1-enriched CD4 T cell product specific for alloantigen.

TCRdb re-derived calls from the reads in MiXCR, one entry per CDR3 protein. Counted here are around 65,000 distinct CDR3 sequences, around 49% occurring once; the ten biggest clones make up approximately 2.3%. General observations from the study: Type 1 regulatory T cells had a more restricted TCR repertoire than non-type 1 regulatory T cells.

The receptor was derived from a human donor in good health. Sequencing input: cultured non-Tr1 T cells, either the whole culture or a sorted T cell fraction (not recorded which).

CDR3 region: CASTSLQGPDNEQFF. DNA for the CDR3: TGTGCCAGCACTTCCCTACAGGGGCCGGACAATGAGCAGTTCTTC. The chain recombines TRBV6-5 with TRBJ2-1; TRBD1 matches at 7 bases. V lost 7 bases and J lost 5; bases outside the gene matches: 11. Germline lookup yields CDR1 MNHEY and CDR2 SVGAGI. CDR3 length: 15 amino acids.